This is a list of T cell receptor beta chains from one sample in a study of blood T cells in healthy people across ages. TCRdb called the 5' RACE reads again in MiXCR, with one record for every CDR3 protein. The sample holds about 800,000 distinct CDR3 sequences, about 62% seen once. The material sequenced was blood. Receptors originate from a man aged 25 to 40 in good health. CDR3s include the opening cysteine and the closing phenylalanine or tryptophan. A D gene is named only where the DNA matches it firmly. Some rows have no size entry. The others give once, few or many, or a class for an expanded clone.

d_call j_call v_call clone_size cdr3_aa cdr3_nt
. TRBJ1-1 TRBV14 once CASRTGLTEAFF TGTGCCAGCAGGACAGGTCTCACTGAAGCTTTCTTT
. TRBJ2-1 TRBV29-1 . CSVLRGSNEQFF TGCAGCGTTTTACGGGGGAGCAATGAGCAGTTCTTC
. TRBJ2-7 TRBV7-9 . CASQAEQTYEQYF TGTGCCAGCCAGGCCGAACAAACCTACGAGCAGTACTTC
. TRBJ2-1 TRBV10-3 . CAIRPGTPHLNEQFF TGTGCCATCAGACCCGGGACACCGCACCTCAATGAGCAGTTCTTC
TRBD1 TRBJ2-7 TRBV24-1 . CATQGSRYEQYF TGTGCCACACAGGGGTCTAGGTACGAGCAGTACTTC
TRBD2 TRBJ2-1 TRBV25-1 few CASKEAGGYNEQFF TGTGCCAGCAAGGAAGCGGGAGGCTACAATGAGCAGTTCTTC
. TRBJ2-7 TRBV7-8 . CASSKDRSDEQYF TGTGCCAGCAGCAAAGACAGGTCTGACGAGCAGTACTTC
. TRBJ2-5 TRBV7-2 once CASSLDYGQWETQYF TGTGCCAGCAGCTTAGATTACGGACAGTGGGAGACCCAGTACTTC
. TRBJ1-2 TRBV28 once CASSSPGGSGYGYTF TGTGCCAGCAGCTCACCCGGGGGCTCTGGCTATGGCTACACCTTC
. TRBJ2-5 TRBV5-1 . CASSLDGTRGGETQYF TGCGCCAGCAGCTTGGACGGGACCCGGGGTGGAGAGACCCAGTACTTC
. TRBJ2-3 TRBV12-3/TRBV12-4 . CASNPGHGADTQYF TGTGCCAGCAACCCAGGGCACGGTGCAGATACGCAGTATTTT
TRBD1 TRBJ2-1 TRBV4-3 . CASSQEQGWNEQFF TGCGCCAGCAGCCAAGAACAGGGGTGGAATGAGCAGTTCTTC
TRBD1 TRBJ2-7 TRBV28 . CASSFPGQGRPNGEQYF TGTGCCAGCAGTTTCCCCGGACAGGGACGACCAAATGGCGAGCAGTACTTC
. TRBJ1-3 TRBV11-2 . CASSSRSSGNTIYF TGTGCCAGCAGCTCACGGAGCTCTGGAAACACCATATATTTT
. TRBJ2-7 TRBV20-1 few CSASLSTVLLEQYF TGCAGTGCTAGTTTGTCGACAGTCCTCCTCGAGCAGTACTTC
TRBD2 TRBJ2-1 TRBV5-1 . CASSLGGLEFF TGCGCCAGCAGCTTGGGGGGACTAGAGTTCTTC
. TRBJ2-1 TRBV18 . CASSLTTSHNEQFF TGTGCCAGCTCACTTACTACGTCCCACAATGAGCAGTTCTTC
. TRBJ2-3 TRBV12-3/TRBV12-4 . CASSFADGTTDTQYF TGTGCCAGCAGTTTCGCCGACGGGACGACAGATACGCAGTATTTT
TRBD2 TRBJ2-7 TRBV6-2/TRBV6-3 few CASLTAGLAGAEQYF TGTGCCAGTCTGACGGCGGGACTAGCGGGAGCTGAGCAGTACTTC
. TRBJ2-4 TRBV5-1 . CASSATGGGNIQYF TGCGCCAGCAGCGCCACGGGGGGCGGGAACATTCAGTACTTC
. TRBJ2-1 TRBV20-1 few CSAREGPYNEQFF TGCAGTGCTCGCGAGGGACCGTACAATGAGCAGTTCTTC
. TRBJ2-5 TRBV7-9 . CASSLGGRNQETQYF TGTGCCAGCAGCTTAGGGGGCCGGAACCAAGAGACCCAGTACTTC
. TRBJ2-1 TRBV6-5 . CASRGDTPSSDNEQFF TGTGCCAGCAGGGGCGATACGCCAAGCTCCGACAATGAGCAGTTCTTC
TRBD2 TRBJ2-1 TRBV7-9 few CASSLGLAGGSSYNEQFF TGTGCCAGCAGCCTAGGACTAGCGGGAGGGAGCTCCTACAATGAGCAGTTCTTC
. TRBJ2-7 TRBV12-3/TRBV12-4 . CASTDAYEQYF TGTGCCAGCACCGACGCCTACGAGCAGTACTTC
. TRBJ2-5 TRBV5-5 once CASSLRRDLSDEQYF TGTGCCAGCAGCTTGCGGCGGGACCTGTCGGATGAGCAGTACTTC
. TRBJ2-3 TRBV27 . CASSPLTYWDTQYF TGTGCCAGCAGTCCCCTTACCTATTGGGATACGCAGTATTTT
. TRBJ2-7 TRBV6-6 . CASSYPSGDEQYF TGTGCCAGCAGTTACCCATCCGGGGACGAGCAGTACTTC
. TRBJ1-4 TRBV27 . CASGARVNEKLFF TGTGCCAGCGGGGCCAGGGTAAATGAAAAACTGTTTTTT
. TRBJ2-1 TRBV7-2 few CASSYGTYAPNEQFF TGTGCCAGCAGTTACGGGACGTATGCTCCCAATGAGCAGTTCTTC
TRBD2 TRBJ2-1 TRBV6-5 few CASSYLRLAGKGGDEQFF TGTGCCAGCAGTTACTTGCGGCTAGCGGGAAAGGGGGGGGATGAGCAGTTCTTC
TRBD1 TRBJ1-4 TRBV27 . CASSLTGTNEKLFF TGTGCCAGCAGTCTGACAGGGACAAATGAAAAACTGTTTTTT
. TRBJ2-3 TRBV5-1 . CASSQTRVGTDTQYF TGCGCCAGCAGCCAGACCAGGGTCGGCACAGATACGCAGTATTTT
. TRBJ2-2 TRBV20-1 . CSARDQVKGGAGELFF TGCAGTGCTAGAGATCAAGTTAAAGGCGGAGCCGGGGAGCTGTTTTTT
. TRBJ2-3 TRBV6-2/TRBV6-3 . CASSNTQKNTQYF TGTGCCAGCAGTAACACCCAGAAAAATACGCAGTATTTT
. TRBJ2-3 TRBV28 . CASSLQAARGTQYF TGTGCCAGCAGTCTACAGGCAGCCCGTGGCACGCAGTATTTT
. TRBJ1-2 TRBV6-1 . CASSEPGLSISGYGYTF TGTGCCAGCAGTGAACCAGGACTTTCCATTTCAGGATATGGCTACACCTTC
. TRBJ2-1 TRBV7-7 few CASSSRGGLDEQFF TGTGCCAGCAGCTCCAGGGGGGGGCTCGATGAGCAGTTCTTC
. TRBJ1-2 TRBV12-3/TRBV12-4 . CASSFEPERGVFTF TGTGCCAGCAGTTTTGAACCGGAACGAGGGGTTTTCACCTTC
. TRBJ1-2 TRBV7-2 . CASSSPPLYYGYTF TGTGCCAGCAGCTCGCCGCCACTATACTATGGCTACACCTTC
. TRBJ1-2 TRBV25-1 . CASSEAGRPGYGYTF TGTGCCAGCAGTGAGGCGGGGAGACCGGGCTATGGCTACACCTTC
. TRBJ2-7 TRBV20-1 . CSARGHSSYEQYF TGCAGTGCTAGAGGGCACAGTTCCTACGAGCAGTACTTC